One and the same sample provided the 14 T cell receptor beta chains below, sequenced in a study of PD-1 blockade in classical Hodgkin lymphoma. Every single patient, without exception, relapsed after autologous stem cell transplantation, and brentuximab vedotin exposure varied. Purified CD4+ T cells were obtained from thawed PBMCs through magnetic negative selection. TCRdb's table, derived via immunoSEQ multiplex PCR, lists solely in-frame clones and lacks some. The table records about 35,000 clones, 75% to 95% of them present only once. The sequences come from CD4+ T cells from blood, collected at baseline. Source of these receptors: a human donor with classical Hodgkin lymphoma.

The gene calls are TRBV4-1 and TRBJ1-4; D call uncertain. The CDR3 contains 14 residues. Germline CDR1 MGHRA, CDR2 YSYEKL. V lost 2 bases and J 2 bases, leaving 6 bases between the germline ends. The CDR3 spells CASSQFSTNEKLFF. DNA of the CDR3: TGCGCCAGCAGCCAATTTAGCACTAATGAAAAACTGTTTTTT.

The gene calls are TRBV5-5 and TRBJ1-1, with unresolved D. Germline V lookup: CDR1 SGHKS, CDR2 YYEKEE (reference sequence). The CDR3 length is 14 residues. V was trimmed by 0 bases and J by 0 bases, leaving 6 bases between them. CDR3 in DNA: TGTGCCAGCAGCTTGGGTGGCATGAACACTGAAGCTTTCTTT. Protein sequence: CASSLGGMNTEAFF.

This sequence joins TRBV2 and TRBJ2-7; weak D call: TRBD2 (6 bases). V was shortened by 7 bases and J by 3 bases, with 10 bases between the two germline ends. The CDR3 runs 12 residues. CDR1 and CDR2 from the germline V gene are SNHLY and FYNNEI. Written as DNA, the CDR3 is TGTGCCAGCAAGGGAGGAGTCTACGAGCAGTACTTC. Translation: CASKGGVYEQYF.

V usage is TRBV28 and J usage is TRBJ1-2; tentatively, D is TRBD1 (5 bases). The CDR3 is 14 residues long. Germline V gene data show CDR1 as MDHEN and CDR2 as SYDVKM. V was pared by 6 bases and J by 8 bases, with 19 bases between. The CDR3 loop is CASSRPARGEGYTF. The CDR3 DNA reads TGTGCCAGCAGCCGCCCGGCCCGGGGGGAGGGCTACACCTTC.

This clone was counted once. The chain links TRBV19 to TRBJ2-7, with a weak D call TRBD1 (6 bases). CDR3 length equals 15 residues. Germline loops: CDR1 LNHDA, CDR2 SQIVND (reference sequence). Trimming removed 6 bases from V and 2 bases from J, with 17 bases in between. In DNA, the CDR3 is TGTGCCAGTAGATTCCGGGGACACTTACCCTACGAGCAGTACTTC. The encoded protein is CASRFRGHLPYEQYF.

V usage is TRBV30 and J usage is TRBJ2-7; TRBD2 matches 7 bases. This CDR3 comprises 14 residues. Trimming at V came to 0 bases and at J to 6 bases, leaving 8 bases not matched to a gene. Germline CDR1 is GTSNPN and CDR2 is SVGIG (reference sequence). The CDR3 protein is CAWSVGSGKREQYF. CDR3 DNA sequence: TGTGCCTGGAGTGTAGGGAGCGGGAAACGCGAGCAGTACTTC.

This chain links TRBV30 with TRBJ2-1, with 8 bases identical to TRBD2. The CDR3 covers 14 residues. The V segment lost 4 bases and the J segment 4 bases; nucleotides outside the gene matches: 6. Germline CDR1 and CDR2: GTSNPN and SVGIG (reference sequence). The CDR3 DNA is TGTGCCTGGATAGGGACTAGGCCATACAATGAGCAGTTCTTC. It is translated as CAWIGTRPYNEQFF. Combining the CDR3 with reference TRBV30 and TRBJ2-1 gives the whole variable domain SQTIHQWPATLVQPVGSPLSLECTVEGTSNPNLYWYRQAAGRGLQLLFYSVGIGQISSEVPQNLSASRPQDRQFILSSKKLLLSDSGFYLCAWIGTRPYNEQFFGPGTRLTVL.

This chain joins TRBV11-2 and TRBJ2-3; D gene unclear. Germline CDR1 reads SGHAT; CDR2 reads FQNNGV. Trimming took off 11 bases at V and 6 bases at J, with 9 bases between the two ends. The CDR3 length is 10 residues. CDR3 nucleotide sequence: TGTGCCCTCCGATCCGATACGCAGTATTTT. It codes for CALRSDTQYF. Drawing the rest from reference TRBV11-2 and TRBJ2-3, the complete variable domain is EAGVAQSPRYKIIEKRQSVAFWCNPISGHATLYWYQQILGQGPKLLIQFQNNGVVDDSQLPKDRFSAERLKGVDSTLKIQPAKLEDSAVYLCALRSDTQYFGPGTRLTVL.

This chain links TRBV27 with TRBJ2-1; 13 bases are shared with TRBD2. Germline loops: CDR1 MNHEY, CDR2 SMNVEV (reference sequence). Trimming at V came to 3 bases and at J to 6 bases, leaving 11 bases not matched to a gene. This CDR3 comprises 18 residues. The CDR3 spells CASSFGLAGDRTSNEQFF. DNA for the CDR3: TGTGCCAGCAGTTTCGGACTAGCGGGAGACCGTACCAGCAATGAGCAGTTCTTC.

J is TRBJ2-3 and V is TRBV19; D perhaps matches TRBD2 (6 bases). CDR1 is LNHDA and CDR2 is SQIVND in the germline V gene (reference sequence). V lost 6 bases and J 9 bases, leaving 19 bases between the germline ends. This CDR3 has 14 amino acids. The DNA of the CDR3 is TGTGCCAGTAGGACTCAAGGAGGGCCCGGCACGCAGTATTTT. Translating it yields CASRTQGGPGTQYF.

This sequence joins TRBV7-8 and TRBJ1-3, with a weak D call TRBD1 (5 bases). This CDR3 contains 16 residues. Trimming left V 3 bases short and J 0 bases short, with 12 bases between. Per germline, CDR1 SGHVS and CDR2 FQNEAQ. The CDR3 nucleotides read TGTGCCAGCAGCTTTTCGCCCAGGGACTCTGGAAACACCATATATTTT. It yields the protein CASSFSPRDSGNTIYF.

This sequence joins TRBV6-6 and TRBJ2-7; TRBD2 might be the D (6 bases). The germline V and J ends were trimmed by 0 bases and 12 bases, with 12 bases remaining between them. The CDR3 length is 12 residues. Per germline, CDR1 MNHNY and CDR2 SVGAGI (reference sequence). The CDR3 nucleotides are TGTGCCAGCAGTTACTCGGGGGGTGAGGTGTACTTC. Protein: CASSYSGGEVYF.

This sequence joins TRBV5-1 and TRBJ2-5, with 12 bases matching TRBD1. Trimming cost V 0 bases and J 4 bases; bases outside gene matches: 4. Germline-derived CDR1 and CDR2 are SGHRS and YFSETQ. This CDR3 spans 16 amino acids. CDR3 in DNA: TGCGCCAGCAGCTTGGTGGGGACAGGGGGCAGAGAGACCCAGTACTTC. Its translation: CASSLVGTGGRETQYF.

The J gene is TRBJ2-1, the V gene TRBV11-2; 9 bases fit TRBD1. Trimming took 6 bases from V and 8 from J; bases not matched to a gene: 5. The germline V gene has CDR1 SGHAT and CDR2 FQNNGV. CDR3 size: 13 residues. This chain's CDR3 is CASRHWTGDEQFF. For the CDR3, the DNA is TGTGCCAGCAGGCACTGGACAGGGGATGAGCAGTTCTTC.